A selection of T cell receptor beta chains follows, all from one sample in a study of STAT5B mutations in CD4+ large granular lymphocyte leukemia. The assay was immunoSEQ multiplex PCR, and TCRdb's table has in-frame clones only and misses some. The profile shows about 40,000 clones, about four fifths of them singletons. Material for sequencing was CD4+ T cells from blood buffy coats. All receptors derive from a human donor in good health. Both conserved end residues are part of each CDR3.

j_call | v_call | cdr3_aa
TRBJ1-2 | TRBV6-1 | CASRPGTGGYGYTF
TRBJ1-3 | TRBV7-6 | CASSLISSSSGNTIYF
TRBJ2-3 | TRBV5-4 | CATTDAGDTQYF
TRBJ1-6 | TRBV5-4 | CASSLEGYSPLHF
TRBJ1-5 | TRBV7-9 | CASSLGTVLGQPQHF
TRBJ2-1 | TRBV7-9 | CASSLKVRSQGVNDNEQFF
TRBJ2-7 | TRBV7-3 | CASSSGQGERNEQYF
TRBJ1-6 | TRBV21-1 | CASVRTNYNSPLHF
TRBJ1-2 | TRBV19 | CASRNAQGSVHGYTF
TRBJ2-7 | TRBV30 | CAWSVREWEQYF
TRBJ1-2 | TRBV19 | CASRPGTAIFYGYTF
TRBJ1-3 | TRBV9 | CASSVGSGQGTSGNTIYF
TRBJ2-7 | TRBV7-2 | CASSSRRAYEQYF
TRBJ2-2 | TRBV4-2 | CASSQARGNTGELFF
TRBJ1-1 | TRBV12-5 | CASGFLNTEAFF
TRBJ1-1 | TRBV2 | CASRRDRETEAFF
TRBJ1-2 | TRBV15 | CATSRDQRQENYGYTF
TRBJ2-7 | TRBV9 | CASSPDTAYEQYF
TRBJ2-1 | TRBV6-1 | CATEIAAGRYNEQFF
TRBJ2-7 | TRBV7-2 | CASSSDPTSGGAYEQYF
TRBJ2-7 | TRBV10-3 | CAISEAPLENYEQYF
TRBJ2-3 | TRBV29-1 | CSGTSYGGADTQYF
TRBJ2-1 | TRBV7-2 | CASSLGGSGRSYNEQFF
TRBJ2-2 | TRBV29-1 | CSVGQGQRELFF
TRBJ2-4 | TRBV5-8 | CASSLEGGSQGNIQYF
TRBJ2-7 | TRBV5-1 | CASSLSQFYEQYF
TRBJ1-1 | TRBV2 | CASSAMDMNTEAFF
TRBJ1-1 | TRBV6-5 | CASSYSSGQGIAAFF
TRBJ2-7 | TRBV2 | CASSSQGIEQYF
TRBJ1-5 | TRBV6-1 | CASRSGQGGNQPQHF
TRBJ1-1 | TRBV28 | CASSLSGRIAFF
TRBJ2-7 | TRBV6-6 | CASSYRTVYEQYF
TRBJ1-2 | TRBV11-2 | CASSLGSDYGYTF
TRBJ2-2 | TRBV11-2 | CASSSSGSPNTGELFF
TRBJ2-3 | TRBV14 | CASSPTGGARSTDTQYF
TRBJ1-4 | TRBV4-1 | CASSPYAGTGVEKLFF
TRBJ1-5 | TRBV6-1 | CASSEAPGGRNQPQHF
TRBJ2-2 | TRBV11-3 | CASSLVTVNTGELFF
TRBJ2-5 | TRBV25-1 | CASSEYRGGETQYF
TRBJ2-5 | TRBV5-1 | CASSSPAGVLETQYF
TRBJ2-1 | TRBV7-7 | CASSLGYRDEQFF
TRBJ1-5 | TRBV5-8 | CASSGGSREGNQPQHF
TRBJ2-2 | TRBV2 | CASSERAGGAGELFF
TRBJ1-1 | TRBV5-1 | CASSLAQGRYTEAFF
TRBJ2-7 | TRBV6-4 | CASSSGPGGEQYF
TRBJ1-5 | TRBV2 | CASSITGAYNQPQHF
TRBJ1-5 | TRBV7-8 | CASSTQQEYSNQPQHF
TRBJ1-5 | TRBV7-9 | CASSSQGSNQPQHF
TRBJ2-7 | TRBV29-1 | CSVYSPGQLATYEQYF
TRBJ2-5 | TRBV7-8 | CASSYSGTRGETQYF
TRBJ2-1 | TRBV19 | CASSLQGHSSYNEQFF
TRBJ2-3 | TRBV18 | CASSLLGTSGREDTQYF
TRBJ2-1 | TRBV15 | CATSRDGTSGSNEQFF
TRBJ1-2 | TRBV7-9 | CASSLDGSYGYTF
TRBJ1-5 | TRBV6-5 | CASSEWGGNQPQHF